This T cell receptor beta chain is drawn from a study of T cells in Graves' hyperthyroidism and ophthalmopathy (dated by TCRdb to between 2018 and 2020). Regarding the research as a whole: Peripheral blood was sampled at the time of initial diagnosis, prior to any treatment. To identify distinguishing TCR V-J signatures, a discovery cohort of 100 or so patients was used, comprising 43 with Graves' ophthalmopathy and some 60 with stable Graves' hyperthyroidism. An independent validation cohort of under 20 hyperthyroidism patients and approximately 16 patients who later progressed to ophthalmopathy tested prospective prediction of ophthalmopathy. The roughly 91 discovery patients were randomly divided into training and test sets at a 7:3 ratio. In addition, the study compared T-cell repertoires in thyroid tissue and in blood from six Graves' hyperthyroidism patients. Following sampling, methimazole starting at 30 mg daily was given to hyperthyroidism patients, and high-dose intravenous methylprednisolone was given to ophthalmopathy patients. The paper reports TCR Vbeta CDR3 sequencing of 140 or so peripheral blood samples: 40 to 45 ophthalmopathy, 75 to 80 hyperthyroidism and roughly 17 progressor patients.

TCR beta CDR3 regions were amplified from RNA transcripts. A first-round RT-PCR of the TCR CDR3 used the HTBI primer set with the Qiagen OneStep RT-PCR kit. Libraries were constructed in a second round of multiplex PCR, after which size selection and purification were performed. Sequencing of the libraries was done on an Illumina HiSeq2000 using paired-end 100 bp reads. The original pipeline was this. Raw data were processed with SOAPnuke, discarding reads with adapters, uncalled bases, mean Phred below 15, or no exact constant-primer or identifier match. High-quality paired reads were merged with COPE v1.2.5, and unique nucleotide sequences were defined as clonotypes. MiTCR v1.1 was used to align the clonotypes against IMGT TRBV, TRBD and TRBJ reference segments. The analysis included only V-J combinations with a frequency above 0.0001, which together covered more than 99% of the repertoires. The TCS score was defined as the ratio of F50 (clonal expansion) to E x V (chaos), calculated using BLOSUM62-based TCRdist between CDR3 peptides within each V-J. Welch's t-statistics and random forest reduced 514 V-J features to around 14, which were used in a naive Bayes classifier (R e1071). TCRdb itself trimmed the public reads at Q25 with fastp, ran MiXCR and retained productive beta chains. Rows with a matching CDR3 protein are joined into one entry that keeps the most common DNA and genes. The V and J calls were not made by the authors but by TCRdb's processing. The sample has 250,000 to 300,000 distinct CDR3 sequences on record, nearly 15% of them singletons. 30% of the sample lies in the top ten.

Study-wide findings and limitations: During validation, the model predicted progression to ophthalmopathy a median of approximately 6.5 months ahead of onset, with around 71% sensitivity and more than 72% specificity. Blood samples also contained most of the expanded thyroid clonotypes (frequency above 0.001), which suggests that blood repertoires may reflect thyroid immune responses. Sample size was not statistically predetermined, and blinding of investigators to group allocation was not performed. Ophthalmopathy was separated from stable hyperthyroidism by a 13 V-J signature model, with roughly 88% sensitivity and about 81% specificity obtained in cross-validation and 80%/75% obtained in testing.

From the germline V gene, CDR1 is KGHSY and CDR2 is FQNENV. Compared with germline, V lacks 2 bases and J lacks 1 base; bases without a gene match: 5. From cysteine to phenylalanine, the CDR3 is 17 amino acids long. The read is trimmed to its CDR3 DNA, 51 bases read in frame from base 1. This clonotype was detected a few times. Its recognized antigen is unknown. Per-base qualities were not stored, and no clone one base away is much larger. Hyperthyroidism patients were newly diagnosed, with disease duration under 2 months, and aged 18 to 65 years. The study excluded patients with uncontrolled infections, other autoimmune diseases, pregnancy or lactation. Diagnoses were established on the basis of clinical symptoms, serum thyroxine and TRAb, thyroid ultrasound, and orbital computed tomography. Blood from progressor patients was drawn when they were first diagnosed with hyperthyroidism, before any ophthalmopathy symptoms appeared. PBMCs were separated from approximately 10 ml of fresh peripheral blood using Ficoll-Paque density gradient centrifugation. Patients classed as progressors first received a Graves' hyperthyroidism diagnosis and then went on to develop ophthalmopathy during follow-up. Total RNA was extracted with Trizol reagent, and quality was checked on an Agilent 2100 Bioanalyzer.

This chain joins TRBV16 to TRBJ1-4, and TRBD1 aligns with 9 junction nucleotides. The sequencing sample was made of blood. The sequence was collected from a woman between 50 and 59 years old with Graves' hyperthyroidism that later progressed to Graves' ophthalmopathy. In nucleotides, the sequence is TGTGCCAGCAGCCAACCGGGACAGGGTTTAACTAATGAAAAACTGTTTTTT. It translates as CASSQPGQGLTNEKLFF.